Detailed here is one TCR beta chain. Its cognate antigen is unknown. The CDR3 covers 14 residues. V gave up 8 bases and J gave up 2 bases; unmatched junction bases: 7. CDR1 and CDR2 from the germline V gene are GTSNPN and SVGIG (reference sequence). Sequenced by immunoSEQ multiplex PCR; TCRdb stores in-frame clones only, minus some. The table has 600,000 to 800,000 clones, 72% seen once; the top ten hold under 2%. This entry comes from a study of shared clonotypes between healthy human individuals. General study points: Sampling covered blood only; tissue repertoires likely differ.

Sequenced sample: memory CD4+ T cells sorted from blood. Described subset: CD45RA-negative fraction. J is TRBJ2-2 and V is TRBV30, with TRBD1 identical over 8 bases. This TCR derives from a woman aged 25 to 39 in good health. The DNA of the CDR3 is TGTGCCAACTCCGGGACAGGAAACACCGGGGAGCTGTTTTTT. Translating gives CANSGTGNTGELFF.